This T cell receptor beta chain was recorded in a study of T cells in Graves' hyperthyroidism and ophthalmopathy. Germline loops: CDR1 DFQATT, CDR2 SNEGSKA (reference sequence). The CDR3 has 14 amino acids. V lost 6 bases and J lost 2, with 16 bases in between. The investigators amplified TCR beta CDR3 regions from RNA transcripts. Primed by the HTBI set, a first-round RT-PCR was run on the TCR CDR3. TCRdb recomputed calls from the multiplex PCR reads with MiXCR, one row per CDR3 protein. This table has almost 600,000 distinct CDR3 sequences, more than 11% appearing once. Source material: blood. The TCR sequence derives from a woman aged 25 to 45 with Graves' hyperthyroidism that later progressed to Graves' ophthalmopathy. This chain uses TRBV20-1 with TRBJ1-2; a weak D match, TRBD1 (5 bases). The CDR3 DNA is TGCAGTGCCTACTCGAGGGGCGCAAACTATGGCTACACCTTC. Residues: CSAYSRGANYGYTF.